One sample yielded the 14 T cell receptor beta chains listed below, sequenced in a study of T-cell reconstitution after alpha-beta-depleted transplantation in children. Unique molecular identifiers were incorporated when the TCRbeta library was constructed. Each CDR3 protein is one row after TCRdb ran MiXCR on the PCR reads. The data show approximately 490,000 distinct CDR3 sequences, roughly an eighth seen once. Sequences were derived from PBMCs from the stem cell graft donor, sampled from the stem cell graft. Source of these receptors: a human donor who donated a stem cell graft to a child with combined immunodeficiency.

The chain combines TRBV15 with TRBJ2-3; possible D gene TRBD2, 6 bases. V was pared by 3 bases and J by 0 bases, with 10 bases between. The germline V gene has CDR1 LNHNV and CDR2 YYDKDF (reference sequence). There are 15 residues in the CDR3. This chain's CDR3 is CATSSRRASTDTQYF. The CDR3, as DNA: TGTGCCACCAGCAGCCGGAGGGCAAGCACAGATACGCAGTATTTT.

The chain has TRBV5-1 and TRBJ1-1; D is possibly TRBD1 (6 bases). Germline CDR1 reads SGHRS; CDR2 reads YFSETQ. V was shortened by 4 bases and J by 5 bases, with 15 bases between the two germline ends. The CDR3 consists of 14 residues. CDR3 nucleotide sequence: TGCGCCAGCAGCACACAGGGTGGGAGTACTGAAGCTTTCTTT. As protein: CASSTQGGSTEAFF.

Only a few counts were recorded for this clonotype. V usage is TRBV7-8 and J usage is TRBJ2-1, with TRBD1 matching 11 bases. The CDR3 contains 16 residues. V gave up 6 bases and J gave up 4 bases; unmatched junction bases: 8. The V gene's germline CDR1 is SGHVS and CDR2 FQNEAQ. The CDR3 nucleotides are TGTGCCAGCAGGTATACCGGGACAGGGGGTTACAATGAGCAGTTCTTC. Translation gives CASRYTGTGGYNEQFF.

This clonotype was detected a few times. The V and J genes are TRBV27 and TRBJ2-1, with D maybe TRBD2 (7 bases). This CDR3 has 11 amino acids. The germline gives CDR1 MNHEY, CDR2 SMNVEV (reference sequence). Trimming left V 7 bases short and J 10 bases short, with 11 bases between. This chain's CDR3 is CASIRGGEQFF. The CDR3 DNA is TGTGCCAGCATTAGGGGGGGCGAGCAGTTCTTC.

The V and J genes are TRBV30 and TRBJ2-5; a weak D match, TRBD2 (5 bases). The CDR3 sequence is 13 residues long. The V and J ends lost 4 bases and 3 bases respectively, with 12 bases between them. From germline, CDR1 is GTSNPN and CDR2 SVGIG (reference sequence). CDR3 sequence reads: CAWNLSGEETQYF. The CDR3 nucleotides read TGTGCCTGGAACCTGAGCGGAGAAGAGACCCAGTACTTC.

This clonotype showed up many times. The junction departs from the called germline gene at one end, perhaps through a read error. J is TRBJ2-7 and V is TRBV4-3; TRBD1 agrees at 7 bases. CDR3 length equals 14 residues. Germline CDR1 reads LGHNA; CDR2 reads YSLEER. DNA for the CDR3: TGTGCCAGCAGCCAAGGGGACAGATCCTACGAGCAGTACTTC. Its protein product is CASSQGDRSYEQYF.

This clonotype occurred a few times. The chain carries TRBV6-1 and TRBJ2-4; TRBD1 matches at 7 bases. Germline loops: CDR1 MNHNS, CDR2 SASEGT. V trimming: 4 bases; J trimming: 5 bases; junction bases outside the gene matches: 8. The CDR3 loop spans 15 amino acids. The CDR3 reads CASSAYRGAQNIQYF. The CDR3 DNA reads TGTGCCAGCAGTGCGTACAGGGGCGCCCAAAACATTCAGTACTTC.

Ten or more counts support this clonotype. J is TRBJ2-1 and V is TRBV5-6; the D is unclear. Looked up from germline, CDR1 is SGHDT and CDR2 is YYEEEE. There are 11 residues in the CDR3. V gave up 0 bases and J gave up 10 bases, with 5 bases separating them. The CDR3 nucleotides read TGTGCCAGCAGCTTGGAAGGGGAGCAGTTCTTC. Its translation: CASSLEGEQFF.

This clonotype was recorded a few times. This sequence joins TRBV20-1 and TRBJ2-3; 7 bases align to TRBD1. Germline V CDR1 and CDR2: DFQATT, SNEGSKA (reference sequence). This CDR3 comprises 15 residues. V lost 0 bases, J lost 0 bases, and 3 bases stayed unmatched. The CDR3 bases are TGCAGTGCTAGAGATTGGGACAGTAGCACAGATACGCAGTATTTT. Protein sequence: CSARDWDSSTDTQYF.

This clonotype turned up a few times. The V call is TRBV25-1, the J call TRBJ2-1, with 8 bases aligning to TRBD1. Germline loops: CDR1 MGHDK, CDR2 SYGVNS. After removal of 6 bases from V and 10 bases from J, the junction contained 14 bases not matched to a gene. CDR3 length: 15 amino acids. This CDR3 is CASSVTGTGLGEQFF. The CDR3, as DNA: TGTGCCAGCAGCGTGACGGGGACAGGACTCGGAGAGCAGTTCTTC.

This chain joins TRBV4-3 and TRBJ2-7; TRBD1 is a possible D gene (6 bases). CDR1 LGHNA and CDR2 YSLEER come from the germline V gene. V lost 1 base and J lost 6, with 13 bases in between. The CDR3 contains 14 residues. This CDR3 reads CASSQGRGSSEQYF. The CDR3 coding sequence is TGCGCCAGCAGCCAAGGTAGGGGGTCGTCCGAGCAGTACTTC.

This clonotype occurred many times. The V gene is TRBV4-1, the J gene TRBJ1-1; D is ambiguous. This CDR3 has 15 residues. The V and J ends lost 0 bases and 5 bases respectively, with 13 bases between them. Germline V gene lookup returns CDR1 MGHRA and CDR2 YSYEKL. CDR3 nucleotides: TGCGCCAGCAGCCAAGATTCGGGGAGGTTAACTGAAGCTTTCTTT. This codes for CASSQDSGRLTEAFF.

This clonotype was recorded a few times. The chain is built from TRBV11-2 and TRBJ2-2; the match to TRBD1 covers 8 bases. The V segment lost 0 bases and the J segment 6 bases; nucleotides outside the gene matches: 9. Germline V lookup: CDR1 SGHAT, CDR2 FQNNGV. CDR3 size: 17 residues. The CDR3 sequence is CASSLDRLQGVSGELFF. The CDR3 region has the DNA TGTGCCAGCAGCTTAGACCGTCTACAGGGGGTCTCCGGGGAGCTGTTTTTT.

The sample holds a few counts of this clonotype. CDR3 region: CASSPHSGRAPETQYF. The DNA for the CDR3 is TGTGCCAGCAGTCCCCATAGCGGGAGGGCCCCAGAGACCCAGTACTTC. This chain joins TRBV12-3 or TRBV12-4 and TRBJ2-5; 11 bases agree with TRBD2. The CDR3 covers 16 residues. Trimming took 5 bases from V and 4 from J; bases not matched to a gene: 9.